The clone carrying this T cell receptor (beta chain) has just a few counts. Its antigen is not identified. This record comes from a study of blood T cells in healthy people across ages. General study results and limits: Roughly linear declines in TCR beta diversity per million T cells occurred with age.

CDR3 length equals 15 residues. Trimming took 3 bases from V and 2 from J, leaving 13 bases between them. The germline V gene has CDR1 MNHEY and CDR2 SMNVEV (reference sequence). A sample-barcoded 5' primer and a J-beta primer mix were used in a second PCR of roughly 6 to 11 cycles. Per-sample output comprised a minimum of 2.5 million paired-end reads containing CDR3. One entry per CDR3 protein results from TCRdb running MiXCR on the 5' RACE reads. The table shows over 750,000 distinct CDR3 sequences, with about 25% occurring only once. A further study also used this sample, focusing on T cells of mothers and their children. That paper adds: Donation was provided by three healthy Caucasian mothers along with their six children.

The chain links TRBV27 to TRBJ2-5, with D perhaps TRBD2 (6 bases). What was sequenced was blood. The receptor comes from a boy between 10 and 17 years old in good health. The CDR3 spells CASSFGPSGQETQYF. Here the CDR3 DNA reads TGTGCCAGCAGTTTTGGTCCAAGCGGGCAAGAGACCCAGTACTTC.